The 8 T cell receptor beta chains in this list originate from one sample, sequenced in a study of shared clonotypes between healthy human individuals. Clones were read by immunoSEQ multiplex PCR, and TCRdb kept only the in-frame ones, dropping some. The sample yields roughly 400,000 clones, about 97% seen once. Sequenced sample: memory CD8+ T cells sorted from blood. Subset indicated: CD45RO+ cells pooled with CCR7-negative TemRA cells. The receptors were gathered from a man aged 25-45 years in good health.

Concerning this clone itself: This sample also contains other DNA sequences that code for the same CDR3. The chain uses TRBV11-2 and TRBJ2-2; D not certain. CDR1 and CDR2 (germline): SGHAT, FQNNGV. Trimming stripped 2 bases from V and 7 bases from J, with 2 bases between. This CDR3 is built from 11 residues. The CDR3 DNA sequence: TGTGCCAGCAGCTTAAACGGGGAGCTGTTTTTT. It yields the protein CASSLNGELFF.

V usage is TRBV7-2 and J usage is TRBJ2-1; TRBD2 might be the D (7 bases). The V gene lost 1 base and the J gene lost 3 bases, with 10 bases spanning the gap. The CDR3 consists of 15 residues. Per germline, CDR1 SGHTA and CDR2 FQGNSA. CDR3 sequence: CASSLGGGGYNEQFF. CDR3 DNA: TGTGCCAGCAGCTTAGGGGGAGGGGGCTACAATGAGCAGTTCTTC.

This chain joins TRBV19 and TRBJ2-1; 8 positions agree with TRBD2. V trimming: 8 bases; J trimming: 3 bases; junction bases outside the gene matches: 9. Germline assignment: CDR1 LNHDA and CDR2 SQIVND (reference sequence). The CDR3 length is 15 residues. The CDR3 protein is CASEAGEGGYNEQFF. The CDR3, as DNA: TGTGCCAGTGAAGCGGGAGAGGGGGGCTACAATGAGCAGTTCTTC.

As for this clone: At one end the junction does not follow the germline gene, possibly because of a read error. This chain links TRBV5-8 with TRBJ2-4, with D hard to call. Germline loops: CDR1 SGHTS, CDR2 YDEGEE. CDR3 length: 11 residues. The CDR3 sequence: CASSLKSIQYF. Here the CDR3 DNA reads TGTGCCAGCAGCTTGAAAAGCATTCAGTACTTC.

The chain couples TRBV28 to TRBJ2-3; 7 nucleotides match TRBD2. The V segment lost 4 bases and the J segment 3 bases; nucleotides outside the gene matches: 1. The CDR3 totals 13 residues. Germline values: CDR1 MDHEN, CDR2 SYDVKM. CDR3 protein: CASSSLATDTQYF. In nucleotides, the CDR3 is TGTGCCAGCAGTTCACTAGCGACAGATACGCAGTATTTT.

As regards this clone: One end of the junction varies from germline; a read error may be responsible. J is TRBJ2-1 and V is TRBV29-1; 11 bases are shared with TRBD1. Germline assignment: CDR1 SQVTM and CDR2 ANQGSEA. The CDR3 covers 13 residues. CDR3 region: CSVEGTGGHEQFF. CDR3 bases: TGCAGCGTGGAAGGGACAGGGGGTCATGAGCAGTTCTTC.

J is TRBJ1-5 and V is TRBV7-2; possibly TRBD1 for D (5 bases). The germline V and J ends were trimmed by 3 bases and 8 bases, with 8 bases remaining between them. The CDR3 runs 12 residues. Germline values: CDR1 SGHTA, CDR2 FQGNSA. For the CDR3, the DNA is TGTGCCAGCAGCTTGGGGGGGAAGCCCCAGCATTTT. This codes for CASSLGGKPQHF.

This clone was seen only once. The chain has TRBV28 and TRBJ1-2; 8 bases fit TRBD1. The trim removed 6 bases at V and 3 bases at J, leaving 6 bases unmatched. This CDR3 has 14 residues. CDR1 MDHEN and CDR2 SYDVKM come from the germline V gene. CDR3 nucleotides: TGTGCCAGCAGCTGGGTACAGGGGGACTATGGCTACACCTTC. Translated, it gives CASSWVQGDYGYTF.